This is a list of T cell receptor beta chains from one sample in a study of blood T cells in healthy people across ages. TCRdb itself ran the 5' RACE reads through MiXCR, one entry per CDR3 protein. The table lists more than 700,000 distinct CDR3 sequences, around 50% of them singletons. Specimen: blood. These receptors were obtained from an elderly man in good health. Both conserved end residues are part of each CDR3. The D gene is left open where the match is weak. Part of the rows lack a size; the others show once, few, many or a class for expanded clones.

cdr3_aa: CASSFRREVYNEQYF
cdr3_nt: TGTGCCAGCAGCTTCCGGCGGGAGGTATACAATGAGCAGTACTTC
d_call: TRBD2
clone_size: NA
j_call: TRBJ2-7
v_call: TRBV7-2

cdr3_aa: CSVVKNYEQYF
cdr3_nt: TGCAGCGTTGTTAAGAACTACGAGCAGTACTTC
d_call: NA
clone_size: many
j_call: TRBJ2-7
v_call: TRBV29-1

cdr3_aa: CASSVGLNQPQHF
cdr3_nt: TGCGCCAGCAGTGTCGGACTCAATCAGCCCCAGCATTTT
d_call: NA
clone_size: NA
j_call: TRBJ1-5
v_call: TRBV10-2

cdr3_aa: CASSLGGSLAGVQNIQYF
cdr3_nt: TGTGCCAGCAGCTTAGGAGGTTCACTAGCGGGAGTTCAAAACATTCAGTACTTC
d_call: TRBD2
clone_size: NA
j_call: TRBJ2-4
v_call: TRBV7-2

cdr3_aa: CASSLTGLNSPPHF
cdr3_nt: TGTGCCAGCAGCTTAACAGGGTTGAATTCACCCCCCCACTTT
d_call: NA
clone_size: NA
j_call: TRBJ1-6
v_call: TRBV7-3

cdr3_aa: CASSTPGTGGHGNTIYF
cdr3_nt: TGTGCCAGCAGCACCCCCGGGACAGGGGGCCATGGAAACACCATATATTTT
d_call: TRBD1
clone_size: NA
j_call: TRBJ1-3
v_call: TRBV7-2

cdr3_aa: CASSDGRDTDTQYF
cdr3_nt: TGCGCCAGCAGCGACGGGCGCGACACAGATACGCAGTATTTT
d_call: NA
clone_size: many
j_call: TRBJ2-3
v_call: TRBV5-1

cdr3_aa: CASGRAGYNEQYF
cdr3_nt: TGTGCCTCGGGGCGGGCTGGGTACAATGAGCAGTACTTC
d_call: NA
clone_size: NA
j_call: TRBJ2-7
v_call: TRBV10-3

cdr3_aa: CAISEHQGAYNEQFF
cdr3_nt: TGTGCCATCAGTGAGCATCAGGGGGCCTACAATGAGCAGTTCTTC
d_call: TRBD1
clone_size: many
j_call: TRBJ2-1
v_call: TRBV10-3

cdr3_aa: CASSEVRMGQGVTEQYF
cdr3_nt: TGTGCCAGCAGTGAAGTCCGAATGGGACAGGGTGTTACCGAGCAGTACTTC
d_call: TRBD1
clone_size: NA
j_call: TRBJ2-7
v_call: TRBV2

cdr3_aa: CASSWSGSSTDTQYF
cdr3_nt: TGTGCCAGCAGCTGGAGCGGGAGTAGCACAGATACGCAGTATTTT
d_call: TRBD2
clone_size: NA
j_call: TRBJ2-3
v_call: TRBV11-2

cdr3_aa: CASTGAYGELFF
cdr3_nt: TGTGCCAGCACTGGGGCGTACGGGGAGCTGTTTTTT
d_call: NA
clone_size: NA
j_call: TRBJ2-2
v_call: TRBV25-1

cdr3_aa: CSGTGQGASEQYF
cdr3_nt: TGCAGTGGAACAGGACAGGGGGCCTCCGAGCAGTACTTC
d_call: TRBD1
clone_size: few
j_call: TRBJ2-7
v_call: TRBV20-1

cdr3_aa: CASSQDRAVGSRHNEQYF
cdr3_nt: TGTGCCAGCAGCCAAGATCGGGCCGTAGGGAGTAGGCACAATGAGCAGTACTTC
d_call: NA
clone_size: NA
j_call: TRBJ2-5
v_call: TRBV4-2

cdr3_aa: CASSQDLGLAGEGDEQFF
cdr3_nt: TGTGCCAGCAGCCAAGATCTTGGGCTAGCGGGAGAGGGGGATGAGCAGTTCTTC
d_call: TRBD2
clone_size: NA
j_call: TRBJ2-1
v_call: TRBV14

cdr3_aa: CASSSGQGVRGIQYF
cdr3_nt: TGTGCCAGCAGCTCGGGACAGGGGGTAAGAGGCATTCAGTACTTC
d_call: TRBD1
clone_size: NA
j_call: TRBJ2-4
v_call: TRBV5-6

cdr3_aa: CASSQRQLTDTQYF
cdr3_nt: TGTGCCAGCAGCCAGAGGCAGCTAACGGATACGCAGTATTTT
d_call: NA
clone_size: few
j_call: TRBJ2-3
v_call: TRBV4-2

cdr3_aa: CASSLSSPEDTIYF
cdr3_nt: TGCGCCAGCAGCTTGAGTTCCCCGGAGGACACCATATATTTT
d_call: NA
clone_size: NA
j_call: TRBJ1-3
v_call: TRBV5-1

cdr3_aa: CASSLLEGRSAFF
cdr3_nt: TGTGCCAGCAGCTTACTCGAGGGGAGGTCAGCTTTCTTT
d_call: NA
clone_size: few
j_call: TRBJ1-1
v_call: TRBV12-3/TRBV12-4

cdr3_aa: CASSGGGAGDSEETQYF
cdr3_nt: TGTGCCAGCAGTGGGGGGGGTGCCGGAGATAGCGAAGAGACCCAGTACTTC
d_call: TRBD2
clone_size: few
j_call: TRBJ2-5
v_call: TRBV2

cdr3_aa: CASALDGSKNIQYF
cdr3_nt: TGTGCCAGCGCTTTAGATGGTTCCAAAAACATTCAGTACTTC
d_call: NA
clone_size: many
j_call: TRBJ2-4
v_call: TRBV25-1

cdr3_aa: CASSLLWVGSSYNEQFF
cdr3_nt: TGTGCCAGCAGTTTATTATGGGTGGGGAGCTCCTACAATGAGCAGTTCTTC
d_call: NA
clone_size: once
j_call: TRBJ2-1
v_call: TRBV28

cdr3_aa: CSVAGGLAASTDTQYF
cdr3_nt: TGCAGTGTCGCGGGAGGACTAGCGGCGAGCACAGATACGCAGTATTTT
d_call: TRBD2
clone_size: few
j_call: TRBJ2-3
v_call: TRBV20-1

cdr3_aa: CSAGAGVVGYTF
cdr3_nt: TGCAGTGCAGGAGCAGGGGTGGTTGGCTACACCTTC
d_call: NA
clone_size: NA
j_call: TRBJ1-2
v_call: TRBV20-1

cdr3_aa: CAWSRKGVSETQYF
cdr3_nt: TGTGCCTGGAGTCGAAAGGGGGTTAGCGAGACCCAGTACTTC
d_call: NA
clone_size: NA
j_call: TRBJ2-5
v_call: TRBV30

cdr3_aa: CASSQDDSDPTDTQYF
cdr3_nt: TGCGCCAGCAGCCAAGATGACAGCGATCCCACAGATACGCAGTATTTT
d_call: NA
clone_size: NA
j_call: TRBJ2-3
v_call: TRBV4-3

cdr3_aa: CAISGPSGSPYNEQFF
cdr3_nt: TGTGCCATCAGTGGACCGAGCGGGAGTCCTTACAATGAGCAGTTCTTC
d_call: TRBD2
clone_size: few
j_call: TRBJ2-1
v_call: TRBV10-3

cdr3_aa: CASSLEVGQGLTDTQYF
cdr3_nt: TGCGCCAGCAGTTTGGAAGTGGGGCAGGGTCTCACAGATACGCAGTATTTT
d_call: NA
clone_size: few
j_call: TRBJ2-3
v_call: TRBV5-1

cdr3_aa: CSVGMDVYEQYF
cdr3_nt: TGCAGCGTTGGGATGGACGTCTACGAGCAGTACTTC
d_call: NA
clone_size: many
j_call: TRBJ2-7
v_call: TRBV29-1

cdr3_aa: CASNGQPRGAKNIQYF
cdr3_nt: TGTGCCAGCAATGGACAGCCCCGAGGGGCCAAAAACATTCAGTACTTC
d_call: NA
clone_size: NA
j_call: TRBJ2-4
v_call: TRBV2

cdr3_aa: CASSVDRQGPSTGELFF
cdr3_nt: TGTGCCAGCAGCGTAGATCGGCAGGGGCCTTCCACCGGGGAGCTGTTTTTT
d_call: NA
clone_size: NA
j_call: TRBJ2-2
v_call: TRBV9